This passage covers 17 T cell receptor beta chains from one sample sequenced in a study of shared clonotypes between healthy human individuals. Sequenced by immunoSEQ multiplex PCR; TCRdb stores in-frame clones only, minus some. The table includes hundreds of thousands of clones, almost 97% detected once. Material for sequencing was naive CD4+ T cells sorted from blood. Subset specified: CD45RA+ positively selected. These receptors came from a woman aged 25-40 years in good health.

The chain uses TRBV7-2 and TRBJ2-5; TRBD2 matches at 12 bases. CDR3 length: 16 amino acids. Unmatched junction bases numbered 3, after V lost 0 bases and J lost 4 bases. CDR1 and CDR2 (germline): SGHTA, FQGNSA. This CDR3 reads CASSLAGLAGRETQYF. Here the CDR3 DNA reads TGTGCCAGCAGCTTAGCCGGACTAGCGGGACGAGAGACCCAGTACTTC.

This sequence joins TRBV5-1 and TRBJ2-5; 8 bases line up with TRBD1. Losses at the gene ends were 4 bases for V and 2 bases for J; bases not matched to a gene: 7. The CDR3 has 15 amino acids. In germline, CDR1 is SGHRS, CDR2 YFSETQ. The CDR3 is CASSGTGRGQETQYF. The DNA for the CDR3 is TGCGCCAGCAGCGGGACAGGACGGGGTCAAGAGACCCAGTACTTC.

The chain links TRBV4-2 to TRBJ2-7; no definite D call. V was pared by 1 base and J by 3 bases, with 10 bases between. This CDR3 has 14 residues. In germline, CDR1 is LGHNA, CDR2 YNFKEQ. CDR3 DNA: TGTGCCAGCAGCCAAGTGTCAAAACGCTACGAGCAGTACTTC. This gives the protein CASSQVSKRYEQYF.

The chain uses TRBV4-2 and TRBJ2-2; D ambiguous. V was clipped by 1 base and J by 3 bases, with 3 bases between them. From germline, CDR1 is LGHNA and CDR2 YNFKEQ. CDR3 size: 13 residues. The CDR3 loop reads CASSQVDTGELFF. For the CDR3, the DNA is TGTGCCAGCAGCCAAGTTGACACCGGGGAGCTGTTTTTT.

Written as DNA, the CDR3 is TGCGCCAGCAGCTGGGACCGCGGGTCGTATGGCTACACCTTC. This codes for CASSWDRGSYGYTF. The chain joins TRBV4-1 to TRBJ1-2; TRBD1 is a possible D gene (5 bases). Per germline, CDR1 MGHRA and CDR2 YSYEKL. The CDR3 totals 14 residues. The V and J ends lost 5 bases and 5 bases respectively, with 15 bases between them.

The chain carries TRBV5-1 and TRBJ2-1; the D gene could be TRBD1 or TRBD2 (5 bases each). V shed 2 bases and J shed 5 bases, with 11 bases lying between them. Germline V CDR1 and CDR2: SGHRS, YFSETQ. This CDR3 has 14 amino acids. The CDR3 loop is CASSFGDGHNEQFF. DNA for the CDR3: TGCGCCAGCAGCTTTGGGGACGGCCACAATGAGCAGTTCTTC.

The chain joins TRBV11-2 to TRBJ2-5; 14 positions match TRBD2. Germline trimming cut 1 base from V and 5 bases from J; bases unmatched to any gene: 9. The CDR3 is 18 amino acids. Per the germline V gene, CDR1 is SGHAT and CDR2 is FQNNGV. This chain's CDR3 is CASSLGLGLAGVGETQYF. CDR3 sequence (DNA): TGTGCCAGCAGCTTAGGGCTGGGACTAGCGGGAGTAGGGGAGACCCAGTACTTC.

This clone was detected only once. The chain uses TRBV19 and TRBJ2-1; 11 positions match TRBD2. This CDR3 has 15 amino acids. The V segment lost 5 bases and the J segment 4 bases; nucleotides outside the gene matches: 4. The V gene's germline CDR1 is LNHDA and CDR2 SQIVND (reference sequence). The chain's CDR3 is CASSPGTSGYNEQFF. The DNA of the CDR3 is TGTGCCAGTAGTCCCGGGACTAGCGGATACAATGAGCAGTTCTTC. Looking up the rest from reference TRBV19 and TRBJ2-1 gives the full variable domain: DGGITQSPKYLFRKEGQNVTLSCEQNLNHDAMYWYRQDPGQGLRLIYYSQIVNDFQKGDIAEGYSVSREKKESFPLTVTSAQKNPTAFYLCASSPGTSGYNEQFFGPGTRLTVL.

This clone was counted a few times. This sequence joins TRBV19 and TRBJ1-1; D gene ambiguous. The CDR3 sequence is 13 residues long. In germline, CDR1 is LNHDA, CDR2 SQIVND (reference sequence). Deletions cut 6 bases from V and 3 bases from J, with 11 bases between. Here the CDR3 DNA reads TGTGCCAGTAGGAATCTCCTGGACACTGAAGCTTTCTTT. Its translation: CASRNLLDTEAFF.

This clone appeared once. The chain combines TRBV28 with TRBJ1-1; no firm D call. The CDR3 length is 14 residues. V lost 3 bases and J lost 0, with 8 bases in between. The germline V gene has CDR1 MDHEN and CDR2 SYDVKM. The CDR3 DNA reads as TGTGCCAGCAGTTTGATCGGGGTGAACACTGAAGCTTTCTTT. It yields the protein CASSLIGVNTEAFF.

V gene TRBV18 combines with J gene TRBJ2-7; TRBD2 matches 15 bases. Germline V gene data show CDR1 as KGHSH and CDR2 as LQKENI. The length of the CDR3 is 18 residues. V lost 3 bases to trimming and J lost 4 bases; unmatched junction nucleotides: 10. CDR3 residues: CASSPMTGLAGGGYEQYF. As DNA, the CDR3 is TGTGCCAGCTCACCTATGACGGGACTAGCGGGAGGCGGTTACGAGCAGTACTTC.

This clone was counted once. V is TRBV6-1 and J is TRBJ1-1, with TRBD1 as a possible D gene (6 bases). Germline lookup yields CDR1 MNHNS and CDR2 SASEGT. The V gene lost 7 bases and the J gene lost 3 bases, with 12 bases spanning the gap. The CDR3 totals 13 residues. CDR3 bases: TGTGCCAGCACCCGACAGGTGGACACTGAAGCTTTCTTT. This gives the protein CASTRQVDTEAFF.

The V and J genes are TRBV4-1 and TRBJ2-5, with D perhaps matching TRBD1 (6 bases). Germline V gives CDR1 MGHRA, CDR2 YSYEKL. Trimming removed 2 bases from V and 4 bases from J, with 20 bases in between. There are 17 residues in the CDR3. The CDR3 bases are TGCGCCAGCAGCCAAAGGTTTGCGAGGGACATGAGAGAGACCCAGTACTTC. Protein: CASSQRFARDMRETQYF.

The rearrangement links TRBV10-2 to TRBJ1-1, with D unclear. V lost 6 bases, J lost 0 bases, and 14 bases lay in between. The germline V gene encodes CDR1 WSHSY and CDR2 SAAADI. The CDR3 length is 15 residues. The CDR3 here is CASRANGVMNTEAFF. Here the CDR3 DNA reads TGCGCCAGCAGAGCCAACGGGGTCATGAACACTGAAGCTTTCTTT.

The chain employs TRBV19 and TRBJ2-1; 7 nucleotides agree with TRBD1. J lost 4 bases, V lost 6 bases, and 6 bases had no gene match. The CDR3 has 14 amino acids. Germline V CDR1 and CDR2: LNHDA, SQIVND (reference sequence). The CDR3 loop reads CASRMGQFYNEQFF. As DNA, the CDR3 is TGTGCCAGTAGGATGGGACAGTTTTACAATGAGCAGTTCTTC.

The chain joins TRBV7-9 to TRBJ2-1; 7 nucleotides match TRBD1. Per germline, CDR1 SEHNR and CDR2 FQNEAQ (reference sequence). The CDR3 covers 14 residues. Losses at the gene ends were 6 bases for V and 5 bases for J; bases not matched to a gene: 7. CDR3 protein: CASRRGGRDNEQFF. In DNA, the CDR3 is TGTGCCAGCAGAAGAGGGGGCCGGGACAATGAGCAGTTCTTC.

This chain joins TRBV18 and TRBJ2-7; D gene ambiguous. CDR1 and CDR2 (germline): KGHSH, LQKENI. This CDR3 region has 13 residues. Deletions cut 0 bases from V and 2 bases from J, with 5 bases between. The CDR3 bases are TGTGCCAGCTCACCACCGCCGCCCTACGAGCAGTACTTC. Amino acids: CASSPPPPYEQYF.